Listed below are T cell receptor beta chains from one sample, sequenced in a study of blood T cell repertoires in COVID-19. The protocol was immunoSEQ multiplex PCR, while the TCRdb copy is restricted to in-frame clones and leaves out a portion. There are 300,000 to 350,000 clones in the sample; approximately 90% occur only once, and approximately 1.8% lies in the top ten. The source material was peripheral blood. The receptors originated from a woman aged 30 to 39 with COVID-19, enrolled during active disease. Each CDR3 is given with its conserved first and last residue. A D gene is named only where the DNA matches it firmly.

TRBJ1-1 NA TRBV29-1 CSGMRLDTSAEAFF
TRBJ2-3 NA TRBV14 CASSQDLEGLDTQYF
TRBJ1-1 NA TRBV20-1 CSARDTGEAFF
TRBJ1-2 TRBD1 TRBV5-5 CASSLAQGAWNYGYTF
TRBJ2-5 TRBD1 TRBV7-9 CASSPNRQGPYQETQYF
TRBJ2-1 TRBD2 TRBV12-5 CASGLIASGGVNEQFF
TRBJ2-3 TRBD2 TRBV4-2 CASSQDLYGGGTSTDTQYF
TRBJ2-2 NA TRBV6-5 CASRTTGNTGELFF
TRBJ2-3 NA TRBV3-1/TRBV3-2 CASSSRVLTDTQYF
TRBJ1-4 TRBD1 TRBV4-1 CASSQDLRAGGNEKLFF
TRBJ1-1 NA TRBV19 CASTNIGTSEAFF
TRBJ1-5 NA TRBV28 CASQDWNQPQHF
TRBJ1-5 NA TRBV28 CASTPLGLSNQPQHF
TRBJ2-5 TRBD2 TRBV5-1 CASSSGVSGVILETQYF
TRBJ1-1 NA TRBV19 CASSFSGSAEAFF
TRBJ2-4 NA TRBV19 CASSIRVAKNIQYF
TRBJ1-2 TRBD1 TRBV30 CACEPRGQRIYGYTF